Reported below is one T cell receptor beta chain. This specimen comes from a study of blood T cell repertoires in COVID-19. The wider study: Among Cohort 3 donors, those recovered had two negative PCRs, clearance, or symptom resolution. PBMCs, B-cell-depleted T cells, or T cells were the source of the cDNA or gDNA that made up the material.

Per the original data handling: From reference gene primer amplification, estimates of nucleated cell counts were derived. Some clones are missing from TCRdb's copy, which holds only in-frame ones; the method was immunoSEQ multiplex PCR. The V and J calls and clone size come from that table; D and trimming were worked out from the DNA. The table shows about 150,000 clones, with roughly 85% occurring only once. Cohort allocation depended upon clinical history that participants reported. Per germline, CDR1 KGHSH and CDR2 LQKENI. The CDR3 runs 17 residues. Trimming removed 3 bases from V and 2 bases from J; junction bases left unmatched: 11.

The sequence was obtained from a woman in her seventies in a cohort exposed to, infected with or recovered from COVID-19 (not recorded which). What was sequenced was PBMCs or T cells enriched from blood (not recorded which). The rearrangement links TRBV18 to TRBJ2-7; 9 positions match TRBD2. The CDR3 DNA reads TGTGCCAGCTCACCGTTTCAGGGGGTAGCGGGAGCCTACGAGCAGTACTTC. This gives the protein CASSPFQGVAGAYEQYF. The full variable domain, completed using reference TRBV18 and TRBJ2-7, is NAGVMQNPRHLVRRRGQEARLRCSPMKGHSHVYWYRQLPEEGLKFMVYLQKENIIDESGMPKERFSAEFPKEGPSILRIQQVVRGDSAAYFCASSPFQGVAGAYEQYFGPGTRLTVT.